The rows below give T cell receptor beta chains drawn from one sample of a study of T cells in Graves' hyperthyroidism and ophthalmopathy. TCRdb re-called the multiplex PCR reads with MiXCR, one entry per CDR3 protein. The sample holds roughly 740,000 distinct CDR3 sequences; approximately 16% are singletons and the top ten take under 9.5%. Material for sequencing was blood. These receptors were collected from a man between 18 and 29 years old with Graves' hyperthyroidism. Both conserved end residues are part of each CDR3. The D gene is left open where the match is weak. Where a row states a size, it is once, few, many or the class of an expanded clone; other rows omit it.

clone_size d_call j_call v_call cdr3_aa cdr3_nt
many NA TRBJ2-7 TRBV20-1 CSARGQSLSYEQYF TGCAGTGCTAGGGGTCAGTCCCTTTCCTACGAGCAGTACTTC
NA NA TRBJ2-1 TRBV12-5 CASGPGTFRYNEQFF TGTGCTAGTGGCCCCGGGACTTTTCGCTACAATGAGCAGTTCTTC
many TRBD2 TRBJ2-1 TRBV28 CASSLNGRGGRNEQFF TGTGCCAGCAGTTTAAATGGCCGGGGGGGTAGGAATGAGCAGTTCTTC
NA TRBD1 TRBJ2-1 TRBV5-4 CASSMGQGALGGEQFF TGTGCCAGCAGCATGGGACAGGGGGCTCTAGGTGGTGAGCAGTTCTTC
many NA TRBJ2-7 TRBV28 CASSLYSSNQPYEQYF TGTGCCAGCAGTTTATACTCGAGTAACCAGCCCTACGAGCAGTACTTC
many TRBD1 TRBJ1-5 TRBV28 CASSSRQGANQPQHF TGTGCCAGCAGTTCTCGACAGGGGGCCAATCAGCCCCAGCATTTT
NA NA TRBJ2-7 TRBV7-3 CASSPSPGIYYEQYF TGTGCCAGCAGCCCATCTCCGGGAATCTACTACGAGCAGTACTTC
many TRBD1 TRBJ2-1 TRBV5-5 CASSLGTGTNEQFF TGTGCCAGCAGCTTGGGGACAGGGACCAATGAGCAGTTCTTC
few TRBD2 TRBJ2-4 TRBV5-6 CASSLIVAGAKNIQYF TGTGCCAGCAGCTTGATAGTAGCGGGAGCCAAAAACATTCAGTACTTC
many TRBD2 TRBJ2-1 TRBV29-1 CSTGTSGYNEQFF TGCAGCACCGGGACTAGCGGTTACAATGAGCAGTTCTTC
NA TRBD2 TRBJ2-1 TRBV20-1 CSASTSGLYNEQFF TGCAGTGCTTCGACTAGCGGACTTTACAATGAGCAGTTCTTC
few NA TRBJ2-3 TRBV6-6 CASSYGGAGYTDTQYF TGTGCCAGCAGTTACGGGGGGGCAGGGTATACAGATACGCAGTATTTT
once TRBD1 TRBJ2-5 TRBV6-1 CASSETGGAETQYF TGTGCCAGCAGTGAAACAGGGGGCGCCGAGACCCAGTACTTC
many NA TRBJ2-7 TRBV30 CAWSGLRGGYEQYF TGTGCCTGGAGTGGGCTCAGGGGAGGGTACGAGCAGTACTTC
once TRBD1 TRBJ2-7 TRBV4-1 CASSQGQGAAYEQYF TGCGCCAGCAGCCAGGGACAGGGGGCGGCCTACGAGCAGTACTTC
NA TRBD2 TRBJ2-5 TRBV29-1 CSVLSLAGGAQETQYF TGCAGCGTACTCTCACTAGCGGGAGGTGCCCAAGAGACCCAGTACTTC
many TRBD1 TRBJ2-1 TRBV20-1 CSAISSGTDTYNEQFF TGCAGTGCTATTTCGTCCGGGACAGATACCTACAATGAGCAGTTCTTC
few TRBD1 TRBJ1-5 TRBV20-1 CSALARGTQPQHF TGCAGTGCCCTGGCCAGGGGGACTCAGCCCCAGCATTTT
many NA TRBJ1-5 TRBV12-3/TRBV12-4 CASSLSSPQPQHF TGTGCCAGCAGTTTAAGCTCTCCTCAGCCCCAGCATTTT
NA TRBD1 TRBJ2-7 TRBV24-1 CATLGERKSLPGSLGTAAYEQYF TGTGCCACCTTAGGGGAGCGCAAGTCGCTCCCCGGTTCGCTCGGGACAGCGGCCTACGAGCAGTACTTC
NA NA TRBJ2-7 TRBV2 CASSALDRNYEQYF TGTGCCAGCAGTGCATTAGACAGGAACTACGAGCAGTACTTC
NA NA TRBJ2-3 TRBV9 CASSVSGTYRTDTQYF TGTGCCAGCAGCGTCTCCGGGACTTACCGCACAGATACGCAGTATTTT
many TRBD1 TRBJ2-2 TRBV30 CAWSPAGQGDRELFF TGTGCCTGGAGTCCCGCGGGACAGGGTGACCGGGAGCTGTTTTTT
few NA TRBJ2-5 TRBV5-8 CASSFTASTEETQYF TGTGCCAGCAGCTTCACGGCGTCTACCGAAGAGACCCAGTACTTC
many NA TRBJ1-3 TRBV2 CASSSTGGGSGNTIYF TGTGCCAGCAGTTCGACAGGTGGGGGCTCTGGAAACACCATATATTTT
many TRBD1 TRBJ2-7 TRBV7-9 CASSSDRAHEQYF TGTGCCAGCAGTTCCGACAGGGCCCACGAGCAGTACTTC
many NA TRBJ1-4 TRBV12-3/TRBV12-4 CASSLRQEGEKLFF TGTGCCAGCAGTTTGCGGCAGGAGGGTGAAAAACTGTTTTTT
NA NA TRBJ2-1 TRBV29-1 CSAFRRSSYNEQFF TGCAGCGCCTTTCGCAGGAGCTCCTACAATGAGCAGTTCTTC
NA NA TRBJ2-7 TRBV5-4 CASSLQGRDEQYF TGTGCCAGCAGCTTACAGGGTCGCGACGAGCAGTACTTC
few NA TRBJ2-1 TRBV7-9 CASNFRTPREQFF TGTGCCAGCAACTTTCGGACCCCTCGCGAGCAGTTCTTC
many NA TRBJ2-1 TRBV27 CASSLSITPNEQFF TGTGCCAGCAGTTTATCTATTACCCCCAATGAGCAGTTCTTC
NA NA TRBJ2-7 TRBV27 CAREHYRSYEQYF TGTGCCAGGGAACACTACCGCTCCTACGAGCAGTACTTC
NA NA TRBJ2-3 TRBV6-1 CASSEYLNTDTQYF TGTGCCAGCAGTGAATATCTTAACACAGATACGCAGTATTTT
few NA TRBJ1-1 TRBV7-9 CASSLFGARTNTEAFF TGTGCCAGCAGCTTATTTGGGGCCCGGACGAACACTGAAGCTTTCTTT
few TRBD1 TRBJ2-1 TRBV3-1 CASSYRQGRYNEQFF TGTGCCAGCAGCTACAGACAGGGGCGATACAATGAGCAGTTCTTC
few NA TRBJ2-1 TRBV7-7 CASSSDWINEQFF TGTGCCAGCAGTTCGGACTGGATTAATGAGCAGTTCTTC
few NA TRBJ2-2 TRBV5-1 CASSSSMNTGELFF TGCGCCAGCAGCTCTTCTATGAACACCGGGGAGCTGTTTTTT
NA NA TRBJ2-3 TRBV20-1 CSAIGGRTDTQYF TGCAGTGCTATCGGCGGGCGGACAGATACGCAGTATTTT
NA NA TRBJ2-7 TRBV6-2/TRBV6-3 CASSYATGTLYEQYF TGTGCCAGCAGTTACGCAACCGGGACACTTTACGAGCAGTACTTC
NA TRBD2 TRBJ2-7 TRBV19 CASKLKRGLYEQYF TGTGCCAGTAAGCTGAAGCGGGGCCTCTACGAGCAGTACTTC
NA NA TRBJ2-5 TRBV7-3 CASSSRPAETQYF TGTGCCAGCAGCTCCCGTCCGGCGGAGACCCAGTACTTC